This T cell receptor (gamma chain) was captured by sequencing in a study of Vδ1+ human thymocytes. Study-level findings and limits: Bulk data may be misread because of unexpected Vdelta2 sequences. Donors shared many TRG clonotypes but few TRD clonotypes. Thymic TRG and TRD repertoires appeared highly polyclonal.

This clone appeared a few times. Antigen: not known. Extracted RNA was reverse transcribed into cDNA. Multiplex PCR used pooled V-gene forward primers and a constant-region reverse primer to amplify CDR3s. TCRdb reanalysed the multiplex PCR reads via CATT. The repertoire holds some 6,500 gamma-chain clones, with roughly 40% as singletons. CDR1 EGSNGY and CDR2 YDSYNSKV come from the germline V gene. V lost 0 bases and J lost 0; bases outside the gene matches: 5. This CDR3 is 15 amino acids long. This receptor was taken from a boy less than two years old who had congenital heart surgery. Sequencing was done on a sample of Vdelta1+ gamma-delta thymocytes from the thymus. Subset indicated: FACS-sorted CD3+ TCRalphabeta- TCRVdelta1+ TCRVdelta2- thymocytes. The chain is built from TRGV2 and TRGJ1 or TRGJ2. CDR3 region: CATWDGPRNYYKKLF. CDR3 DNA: TGTGCCACCTGGGACGGGCCACGGAATTATTATAAGAAACTCTTT.